The clone carrying this TCR beta chain was recorded a few times. Germline V gives CDR1 SGHNT, CDR2 YYREEE (reference sequence). The CDR3 runs 14 residues. Trimming took 0 bases from V and 1 from J, leaving 8 bases between them. This sample was included in a study of shared clonotypes between healthy human individuals. Clones were sequenced by immunoSEQ multiplex PCR, and TCRdb holds only the in-frame ones, with some missing. The profile shows approximately 980,000 clones, approximately 76% of them singletons. The authors divided CD4+ cells into CD45RA+ naive and CD45RA-negative memory subsets. The material sequenced was memory CD4+ T cells sorted from blood. Specified subset: CD45RA-negative fraction. J is TRBJ2-7 and V is TRBV5-4; D unclear. The clonotype originates from a man aged 18 to 29 in good health. Written as DNA, the CDR3 is TGTGCCAGCAGCTTGGATCAAGGATCCTACGAGCAGTACTTC. Translated, it gives CASSLDQGSYEQYF.